These T cell receptor beta chains were read from a single sample in a study of blood T cell repertoires in COVID-19. Data came from immunoSEQ multiplex PCR; TCRdb stores just in-frame clones and leaves some out. The sample consists of 160,000 or so clones, approximately 90% of them appearing once. The sample was peripheral blood. The receptors were gathered from a woman in her 50s with acute or convalescent COVID-19. CDR3s include the opening cysteine and the closing phenylalanine or tryptophan. Fields, in order: clone size, J gene, D gene, CDR3 length, V gene, CDR3 DNA, CDR3 protein. A D gene is named only where the DNA matches it firmly. Clone size, where shown, is once, few, many, or a class for clones that have expanded.

clone_size: NA; j_call: TRBJ1-2; d_call: NA; cdr3_length: 15; v_call: TRBV7-9; cdr3_nt: TGTGCCAGCAGCTTAGCCCGGACAGTAAACTATGGCTACACCTTC; cdr3_aa: CASSLARTVNYGYTF
clone_size: NA; j_call: TRBJ2-5; d_call: NA; cdr3_length: 12; v_call: TRBV7-8; cdr3_nt: TGTGCCAGCAGGGCAAGCGAAGAGACCCAGTACTTC; cdr3_aa: CASRASEETQYF
clone_size: NA; j_call: TRBJ2-7; d_call: TRBD1; cdr3_length: 14; v_call: TRBV10-3; cdr3_nt: TGTGCCATCAGTCGAGGACAGGCGGCCTACGAGCAGTACTTC; cdr3_aa: CAISRGQAAYEQYF
clone_size: NA; j_call: TRBJ1-4; d_call: NA; cdr3_length: 13; v_call: TRBV19; cdr3_nt: TGTGCCAGTAGTACCAGGGTGGAGGAAAAACTGTTTTTT; cdr3_aa: CASSTRVEEKLFF
clone_size: few; j_call: TRBJ1-5; d_call: NA; cdr3_length: 13; v_call: TRBV12-5; cdr3_nt: TGTGCTAGTGGTCCGGAGGGATATCAGCCCCAGCATTTT; cdr3_aa: CASGPEGYQPQHF
clone_size: NA; j_call: TRBJ1-4; d_call: NA; cdr3_length: 16; v_call: TRBV4-3; cdr3_nt: TGCGCCAGCAGCCAAGCAGGGGCTGGAAGGATGGGAAAACTGTTTTTT; cdr3_aa: CASSQAGAGRMGKLFF
clone_size: NA; j_call: TRBJ1-2; d_call: NA; cdr3_length: 12; v_call: TRBV20-1; cdr3_nt: TGCAGTGCTAATGAGGGGGGCTATGGCTACACCTTC; cdr3_aa: CSANEGGYGYTF
clone_size: NA; j_call: TRBJ1-4; d_call: TRBD1; cdr3_length: 14; v_call: TRBV5-1; cdr3_nt: TGCGCCAGCAGCTTGGCAGGGGGGTCGGAAAAACTGTTTTTT; cdr3_aa: CASSLAGGSEKLFF
clone_size: NA; j_call: TRBJ1-5; d_call: TRBD1; cdr3_length: 15; v_call: TRBV19; cdr3_nt: TGTGCCAGTAGGACGGGGGACAGAAGCAATCAGCCCCAGCATTTT; cdr3_aa: CASRTGDRSNQPQHF
clone_size: NA; j_call: TRBJ2-1; d_call: TRBD1; cdr3_length: 16; v_call: TRBV7-2; cdr3_nt: TGTGCCAGCAGCAGATGGACAGGGGGGCCCTACAATGAGCAGTTCTTC; cdr3_aa: CASSRWTGGPYNEQFF
clone_size: NA; j_call: TRBJ1-2; d_call: NA; cdr3_length: 15; v_call: TRBV7-9; cdr3_nt: TGTGCCAGCAGCTTAATAGGAGGGGCGGGCTATGGCTACACCTTC; cdr3_aa: CASSLIGGAGYGYTF
clone_size: NA; j_call: TRBJ1-6; d_call: NA; cdr3_length: 15; v_call: TRBV18; cdr3_nt: TGTGCCAGCTCACCAAGGACTGTCCAAAATTCACCTCTCCACTTT; cdr3_aa: CASSPRTVQNSPLHF
clone_size: NA; j_call: TRBJ1-1; d_call: NA; cdr3_length: 15; v_call: TRBV27; cdr3_nt: TGTGCCAGCAGTCCCAAACCATACAGGGATACTGAAGCTTTCTTT; cdr3_aa: CASSPKPYRDTEAFF
clone_size: NA; j_call: TRBJ1-2; d_call: NA; cdr3_length: 16; v_call: TRBV5-5; cdr3_nt: TGTGCCAGCAGCTTGGAAGGACAGTCCCCTTGGAATGGCTACACCTTC; cdr3_aa: CASSLEGQSPWNGYTF
clone_size: NA; j_call: TRBJ2-2; d_call: NA; cdr3_length: 15; v_call: TRBV24-1; cdr3_nt: TGTGCCACCAGTGATTTCGGGTCGAACACCGGGGAGCTGTTTTTT; cdr3_aa: CATSDFGSNTGELFF
clone_size: NA; j_call: TRBJ2-2; d_call: TRBD2; cdr3_length: 16; v_call: TRBV7-2; cdr3_nt: TGTGCCAGCAGCTCCCACACTAGCGGGAGAACGGGGGAGCTGTTTTTT; cdr3_aa: CASSSHTSGRTGELFF
clone_size: few; j_call: TRBJ1-1; d_call: NA; cdr3_length: 11; v_call: TRBV28; cdr3_nt: TGTGCCAGCAGTGACAGAACTGGAGCTTTCTTT; cdr3_aa: CASSDRTGAFF
clone_size: NA; j_call: TRBJ2-7; d_call: TRBD2; cdr3_length: 15; v_call: TRBV18; cdr3_nt: TGTGCCAGCTCCGAGACTAGCGGGGGGTCCTACGAGCAGTACTTC; cdr3_aa: CASSETSGGSYEQYF
clone_size: NA; j_call: TRBJ2-6; d_call: NA; cdr3_length: 17; v_call: TRBV6-1; cdr3_nt: TGTGCCAGCAGTGCCAGGGCCGCGCACTCTGGGGCCAACGTCCTGACTTTC; cdr3_aa: CASSARAAHSGANVLTF
clone_size: NA; j_call: TRBJ2-7; d_call: TRBD1; cdr3_length: 15; v_call: TRBV6-1; cdr3_nt: TGTGCCAGCAGTGAAGACAGGGGACGGGTCCACGAGCAGTACTTC; cdr3_aa: CASSEDRGRVHEQYF
clone_size: few; j_call: TRBJ2-1; d_call: NA; cdr3_length: 12; v_call: TRBV3-1/TRBV3-2; cdr3_nt: TGTGCCAGCAGCCGCACATACAATGAGCAGTTCTTC; cdr3_aa: CASSRTYNEQFF
clone_size: NA; j_call: TRBJ2-2; d_call: TRBD1; cdr3_length: 14; v_call: TRBV24-1; cdr3_nt: TGTGCCACCGAGAAGGGGGCTAACACCGGGGAGCTGTTTTTT; cdr3_aa: CATEKGANTGELFF
clone_size: NA; j_call: TRBJ2-5; d_call: TRBD2; cdr3_length: 14; v_call: TRBV19; cdr3_nt: TGTGCCAGTAGCGGTAGCGGGACGCGAGAGACCCAGTACTTC; cdr3_aa: CASSGSGTRETQYF
clone_size: NA; j_call: TRBJ1-1; d_call: NA; cdr3_length: 13; v_call: TRBV19; cdr3_nt: TGTGCCAGTAGTCCCCGAAGAGACACTGAAGCTTTCTTT; cdr3_aa: CASSPRRDTEAFF
clone_size: once; j_call: TRBJ1-1; d_call: NA; cdr3_length: 15; v_call: TRBV5-1; cdr3_nt: TGCGCCAGCAGCCCCACCGCCGACCGACTTACTGAAGCTTTCTTT; cdr3_aa: CASSPTADRLTEAFF
clone_size: NA; j_call: TRBJ1-4; d_call: NA; cdr3_length: 13; v_call: TRBV29-1; cdr3_nt: TGCAGCATTGTCCCCGACAGTAATGAAAAACTGTTTTTT; cdr3_aa: CSIVPDSNEKLFF
clone_size: NA; j_call: TRBJ1-5; d_call: NA; cdr3_length: 15; v_call: TRBV6-5; cdr3_nt: TGTGCCAGCAGTTACTCGAGTGATAGCAATCAGCCCCAGCATTTT; cdr3_aa: CASSYSSDSNQPQHF
clone_size: NA; j_call: TRBJ1-4; d_call: TRBD1; cdr3_length: 14; v_call: TRBV23-1; cdr3_nt: TGCGCCAGCAACAGGGGGGTCAGAGATGAAAAACTGTTTTTT; cdr3_aa: CASNRGVRDEKLFF
clone_size: NA; j_call: TRBJ1-6; d_call: TRBD1; cdr3_length: 15; v_call: TRBV9; cdr3_nt: TGTGCCAGCCGACAGGGTAGCTCCTATAATTCACCCCTCCACTTT; cdr3_aa: CASRQGSSYNSPLHF
clone_size: NA; j_call: TRBJ1-1; d_call: NA; cdr3_length: 14; v_call: TRBV19; cdr3_nt: TGTGCCAGTAGTACCCCACAGAGGGGGACTGAAGCTTTCTTT; cdr3_aa: CASSTPQRGTEAFF
clone_size: NA; j_call: TRBJ1-1; d_call: NA; cdr3_length: 16; v_call: TRBV7-9; cdr3_nt: TGTGCCAGCAGCTACGAATTTGGACATTACTACACTGAAGCTTTCTTT; cdr3_aa: CASSYEFGHYYTEAFF
clone_size: NA; j_call: TRBJ2-1; d_call: TRBD2; cdr3_length: 15; v_call: TRBV7-2; cdr3_nt: TGTGCCAGCAGACGTCCGGGACTAGTTTGGGATGAGCAGTTCTTC; cdr3_aa: CASRRPGLVWDEQFF
clone_size: NA; j_call: TRBJ2-3; d_call: TRBD2; cdr3_length: 15; v_call: TRBV10-1; cdr3_nt: TGCGCCAACAAAGCGGGGGGGAAAGGCACAGATACGCAGTATTTT; cdr3_aa: CANKAGGKGTDTQYF
clone_size: NA; j_call: TRBJ1-3; d_call: NA; cdr3_length: 14; v_call: TRBV5-1; cdr3_nt: TGCGCCAAACCAGGGCCCCTCTCTGGAAACACCATATATTTT; cdr3_aa: CAKPGPLSGNTIYF
clone_size: once; j_call: TRBJ2-6; d_call: TRBD2; cdr3_length: 17; v_call: TRBV7-2; cdr3_nt: TGTGCCAGCAGCCCACGGGGGGGCGGGACTGGGGCCAACGTCCTGACTTTC; cdr3_aa: CASSPRGGGTGANVLTF
clone_size: NA; j_call: TRBJ1-1; d_call: NA; cdr3_length: 13; v_call: TRBV10-3; cdr3_nt: TGTGCCATCAGTACAGAGTTGTACACTGAAGCTTTCTTT; cdr3_aa: CAISTELYTEAFF
clone_size: NA; j_call: TRBJ1-1; d_call: NA; cdr3_length: 13; v_call: TRBV10-3; cdr3_nt: TGTGCCATCACTGAAAGACCGGGCACTGAAGCTTTCTTT; cdr3_aa: CAITERPGTEAFF
clone_size: NA; j_call: TRBJ1-1; d_call: NA; cdr3_length: 12; v_call: TRBV28; cdr3_nt: TGTGCCAGCAGTTTATATAGCACTGAAGCTTTCTTT; cdr3_aa: CASSLYSTEAFF
clone_size: NA; j_call: TRBJ1-2; d_call: NA; cdr3_length: 14; v_call: TRBV24-1; cdr3_nt: TGTGCCACCGGTGCCCCGGGGGATGCTTATGGCTACACCTTC; cdr3_aa: CATGAPGDAYGYTF
clone_size: NA; j_call: TRBJ2-4; d_call: TRBD1; cdr3_length: 16; v_call: TRBV15; cdr3_nt: TGTGCCACCAGCAGGGGACAGGGGGCGTCCAAAAACATTCAGTACTTC; cdr3_aa: CATSRGQGASKNIQYF
clone_size: NA; j_call: TRBJ2-5; d_call: TRBD2; cdr3_length: 15; v_call: TRBV7-2; cdr3_nt: TGTGCCAGCAGCTTAGGCGGTAGCGGGCCCAGGGCCCAGTACTTC; cdr3_aa: CASSLGGSGPRAQYF
clone_size: many; j_call: TRBJ2-2; d_call: TRBD2; cdr3_length: 20; v_call: TRBV19; cdr3_nt: TGTGCCAGTAGTAAACCGGGACTAGCGGGACCTCTTTTTAACACCGGGGAGCTGTTTTTT; cdr3_aa: CASSKPGLAGPLFNTGELFF
clone_size: NA; j_call: TRBJ1-1; d_call: NA; cdr3_length: 16; v_call: TRBV6-2/TRBV6-3; cdr3_nt: TGTGCCAGCAGTTACTCGGTAGAGGCGGGGAAGACTGAAGCTTTCTTT; cdr3_aa: CASSYSVEAGKTEAFF
clone_size: NA; j_call: TRBJ2-7; d_call: NA; cdr3_length: 15; v_call: TRBV11-2; cdr3_nt: TGTGCCAGCAGCTTAGATGGGGGCTTCGGGTACGAGCAGTACTTC; cdr3_aa: CASSLDGGFGYEQYF
clone_size: NA; j_call: TRBJ1-2; d_call: TRBD1; cdr3_length: 13; v_call: TRBV10-3; cdr3_nt: TGTGCCATCAGTGATTACAGGGGCGATGGCTACACCTTC; cdr3_aa: CAISDYRGDGYTF
clone_size: NA; j_call: TRBJ1-5; d_call: NA; cdr3_length: 17; v_call: TRBV19; cdr3_nt: TGTGCCAGTAGTATAGTGTCAGGGCTCCTTAGCAATCAGCCCCAGCATTTT; cdr3_aa: CASSIVSGLLSNQPQHF
clone_size: NA; j_call: TRBJ1-2; d_call: NA; cdr3_length: 16; v_call: TRBV4-2; cdr3_nt: TGTGCCAGCAGCCAAGAAGGAGGAGGGCCCTTGAGGGGCTACACCTTC; cdr3_aa: CASSQEGGGPLRGYTF
clone_size: NA; j_call: TRBJ1-2; d_call: NA; cdr3_length: 14; v_call: TRBV11-3; cdr3_nt: TGTGCCAGCAGCTTAGAACCAGGGGAGTATGGCTACACCTTC; cdr3_aa: CASSLEPGEYGYTF
clone_size: NA; j_call: TRBJ2-5; d_call: TRBD1; cdr3_length: 15; v_call: TRBV14; cdr3_nt: TGTGCCAGCAGCCAAGCCGGGACAGTCCAAGAGACCCAGTACTTC; cdr3_aa: CASSQAGTVQETQYF
clone_size: few; j_call: TRBJ2-2; d_call: TRBD1; cdr3_length: 16; v_call: TRBV5-1; cdr3_nt: TGCGCCAGCAGCTTAGACGGACAGGGCAACACCGGGGAGCTGTTTTTT; cdr3_aa: CASSLDGQGNTGELFF
clone_size: NA; j_call: TRBJ1-2; d_call: NA; cdr3_length: 15; v_call: TRBV9; cdr3_nt: TGTGCCAGCAGCTTAGGCGGTGAAATGCTCTATGGCTACACCTTC; cdr3_aa: CASSLGGEMLYGYTF
clone_size: NA; j_call: TRBJ2-5; d_call: TRBD2; cdr3_length: 13; v_call: TRBV27; cdr3_nt: TGTGCCAGCAGTTTTCTGGGGGGGGAGACCCAGTACTTC; cdr3_aa: CASSFLGGETQYF
clone_size: NA; j_call: TRBJ2-1; d_call: TRBD2; cdr3_length: 15; v_call: TRBV7-2; cdr3_nt: TGTGCCAGCAGCTTAAAGGCGGGAGGGGCCACTGAGCAGTTCTTC; cdr3_aa: CASSLKAGGATEQFF
clone_size: NA; j_call: TRBJ2-7; d_call: NA; cdr3_length: 14; v_call: TRBV19; cdr3_nt: TGTGCCAGTAGTATAATCCCACTAGCATCCGAGCAGTACTTC; cdr3_aa: CASSIIPLASEQYF
clone_size: NA; j_call: TRBJ2-1; d_call: NA; cdr3_length: 14; v_call: TRBV11-2; cdr3_nt: TGTGCCAGCAGCCCGAGTTTCGCCTACAATGAGCAGTTCTTC; cdr3_aa: CASSPSFAYNEQFF
clone_size: NA; j_call: TRBJ1-3; d_call: NA; cdr3_length: 15; v_call: TRBV9; cdr3_nt: TGTGCCAGCAGCGTAGACGGGTTCTCTGGAAACACCATATATTTT; cdr3_aa: CASSVDGFSGNTIYF
clone_size: NA; j_call: TRBJ2-2; d_call: NA; cdr3_length: 13; v_call: TRBV6-5; cdr3_nt: TGTGCCAGCAGTTACTCGCGTACCGGGGAGCTGTTTTTT; cdr3_aa: CASSYSRTGELFF
clone_size: few; j_call: TRBJ1-1; d_call: TRBD1; cdr3_length: 13; v_call: TRBV6-5; cdr3_nt: TGTGCCAGCCGACAGGGGAGGTACACTGAAGCTTTCTTT; cdr3_aa: CASRQGRYTEAFF
clone_size: NA; j_call: TRBJ2-2; d_call: TRBD1; cdr3_length: 15; v_call: TRBV7-2; cdr3_nt: TGTGCCAGCAGCTTGGTGGGGACAGGACCCGGGGAGCTGTTTTTT; cdr3_aa: CASSLVGTGPGELFF
clone_size: many; j_call: TRBJ2-3; d_call: NA; cdr3_length: 14; v_call: TRBV15; cdr3_nt: TGTGCCACCAGCAGACAGGGTGGGACAGATACGCAGTATTTT; cdr3_aa: CATSRQGGTDTQYF